The clone carrying this T cell receptor (beta chain) showed up just once. Its antigen is unknown. Assay used: immunoSEQ multiplex PCR; TCRdb lists only in-frame clones, some missing. Among about 140,000 clones listed, approximately 80% were seen once. This sample is drawn from a study of T cell responses to AZD1222 COVID-19 vaccine. As for the study in general: Second-dose schedules of about 4 or about 12 weeks were combined.

Notes on the study in general: Donors, mostly white British, included more females; clonal diversity was possibly underestimated. The span of vaccine-associated CD4 TCRs extended across spike, with dominance at 160-218 and 743-854. Spike-specific TCRs gained breadth and depth after people received two AZD1222 doses.

The sample was peripheral blood, taken on day 0 of AZD1222 vaccination. This receptor was identified in an adult in good health.

CDR3 bases: TGTGCCAGCAGCCTACCGTCGGGTGAAGCTTTCTTT. It is translated as CASSLPSGEAFF. This sequence joins TRBV3-1 (or the pseudogene TRBV3-2) and TRBJ1-1; D not certain. The CDR3 runs 12 residues. Germline V CDR1 and CDR2: LGHDT, YNNKEL (reference sequence). The ends were cut back, 4 bases at V and 7 bases at J, with 10 bases in the middle.